This T cell receptor (beta chain) was captured in a study of response to subunit inactivated influenza vaccine. TCRdb re-analysed the RT-PCR reads in MiXCR, keeping a single row per CDR3 protein. The sample includes around 570,000 distinct CDR3 sequences, around 10% seen only once; the top ten take 11%. Notes on the study in general: Researchers suggested that each seasonal influenza vaccination recruits few new T cells.

This clonotype was seen at least ten times. What it binds is unknown. Germline values: CDR1 SGHTA, CDR2 FQGNSA. This CDR3 is 16 amino acids long. Trimming removed 2 bases from V and 7 bases from J; junction bases left unmatched: 13. Separately, the same data were catalogued under a study of T cells expressing NK-cell markers. That study reports: 5'RACE template switching with UMIs produced the TCR beta cDNA. Repertoire data for TCR beta were derived from sorted T cells (CD3+CD56+NKG2C+, CD3+CD56+NKG2C- and CD3+CD56-NKG2C+). NKG2C+ dominant clonotypes from over five donors made up roughly 1.0-7.0% of CD8+ T cells. In four donors, these clonotypes also led the CD3+CD56-NKG2C+ fraction.

This TCR was sampled from a man in his forties or fifties who received an inactivated influenza vaccine. This rearrangement joins TRBV7-2 to TRBJ2-7; 8 bases are a match to TRBD2. The sample was PBMCs from blood, taken on the day of vaccination. CDR3 sequence reads: CASSLQRSGGTYEQYF. The CDR3 nucleotides read TGTGCCAGCAGCTTACAAAGGTCGGGGGGGACATATGAGCAGTACTTC.